Listed below are T cell receptor beta chains from one sample, sequenced in a study of blood T cell repertoires in COVID-19. TCRdb's table, derived via immunoSEQ multiplex PCR, lists solely in-frame clones and lacks some. In the table there are about 30,000 clones, roughly 86% of which are singletons. The sample consisted of peripheral blood. These receptors were obtained from a man aged 65 to 85 with acute or convalescent COVID-19. The CDR3 runs from the conserved cysteine through the conserved F or W. A D gene is named only where the DNA matches it firmly. The listing skips clone size in some rows; elsewhere it reads once, few, many or a size class.

V gene	D gene	clone size	J gene	CDR3 protein	CDR3 DNA
TRBV15	TRBD1	NA	TRBJ1-2	CATSRDTGGLYGYTF	TGTGCCACCAGCAGAGACACAGGGGGCCTCTATGGCTACACCTTC
TRBV30	NA	NA	TRBJ1-2	CAWSLDGSDSFNYGYTF	TGTGCCTGGAGCCTCGACGGATCGGACAGCTTCAACTATGGCTACACCTTC
TRBV7-2	NA	NA	TRBJ2-5	CASSLALEGEETQYF	TGTGCCAGCAGCTTAGCGCTCGAGGGGGAAGAGACCCAGTACTTC
TRBV20-1	TRBD1	NA	TRBJ2-3	CSASGNAGGKSWTDTQYF	TGCAGTGCTAGTGGAAATGCAGGGGGCAAATCGTGGACAGATACGCAGTATTTT
TRBV28	TRBD2	NA	TRBJ2-7	CASSSTSGGRREQYF	TGTGCCAGCAGCTCGACTAGCGGGGGACGGAGAGAGCAGTACTTC
TRBV7-9	TRBD1	NA	TRBJ2-7	CASSLGNTGGYEQYF	TGTGCCAGCAGCTTAGGGAACACAGGGGGATACGAGCAGTACTTC
TRBV5-1	NA	NA	TRBJ1-4	CASTPRRGEKLFF	TGCGCCAGCACCCCCCGGAGGGGCGAAAAACTGTTTTTT
TRBV7-8	TRBD1	NA	TRBJ2-3	CASSLVGTGQGDTQYF	TGTGCCAGCAGCTTAGTAGGGACAGGGCAGGGAGATACGCAGTATTTT
TRBV5-1	NA	once	TRBJ1-1	CASSKNPGFQNFFGNTEAFF	TGCGCCAGCAGCAAAAACCCGGGGTTCCAAAATTTCTTTGGGAACACTGAAGCTTTCTTT
TRBV5-6	TRBD2	NA	TRBJ2-7	CASSLDAGDPTYEQYF	TGTGCCAGCAGCTTGGACGCGGGAGACCCTACCTACGAGCAGTACTTC
TRBV4-3	NA	NA	TRBJ1-6	CASSQEGGYSPLHF	TGCGCCAGCAGCCAAGAGGGCGGGTATTCACCCCTCCACTTT
TRBV13	NA	NA	TRBJ2-7	CASSLDRAYEQYF	TGTGCCAGCAGCTTAGACAGGGCCTACGAGCAGTACTTC
TRBV7-9	TRBD1	NA	TRBJ1-1	CASSPGGRGGDEAFF	TGTGCCAGCAGCCCAGGGGGGCGAGGGGGCGATGAAGCTTTCTTT
TRBV18	NA	NA	TRBJ1-1	CASSPTRDSEAFF	TGTGCCAGCTCACCCACACGGGACTCTGAAGCTTTCTTT
TRBV5-5	NA	NA	TRBJ1-1	CASSSVALQNLEAFF	TGTGCCAGCAGCTCAGTCGCCCTACAGAATCTAGAAGCTTTCTTT
TRBV18	TRBD2	few	TRBJ2-1	CASSPPAGEGYSEQFF	TGTGCCAGCTCACCACCCGCGGGAGAGGGGTATAGTGAGCAGTTCTTC
TRBV27	TRBD2	NA	TRBJ2-7	CATRASGTYEQYF	TGTGCCACCCGGGCTAGCGGGACGTACGAGCAGTACTTC